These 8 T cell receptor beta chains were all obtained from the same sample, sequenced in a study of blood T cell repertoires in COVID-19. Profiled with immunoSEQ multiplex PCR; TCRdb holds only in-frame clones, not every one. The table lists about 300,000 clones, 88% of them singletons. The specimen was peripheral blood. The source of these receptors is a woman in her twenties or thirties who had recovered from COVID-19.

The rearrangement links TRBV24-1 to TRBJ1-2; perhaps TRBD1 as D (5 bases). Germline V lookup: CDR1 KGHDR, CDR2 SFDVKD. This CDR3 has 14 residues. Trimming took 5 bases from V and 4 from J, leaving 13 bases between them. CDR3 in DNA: TGTGCCACCAGTGGTAGCGGACAACCCTATGGCTACACCTTC. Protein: CATSGSGQPYGYTF.

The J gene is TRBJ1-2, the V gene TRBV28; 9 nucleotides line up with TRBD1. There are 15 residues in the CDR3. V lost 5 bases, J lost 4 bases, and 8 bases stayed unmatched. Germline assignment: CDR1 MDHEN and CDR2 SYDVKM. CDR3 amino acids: CASSGSGTGFYGYTF. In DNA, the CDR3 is TGTGCCAGCAGTGGATCCGGGACAGGGTTCTATGGCTACACCTTC.

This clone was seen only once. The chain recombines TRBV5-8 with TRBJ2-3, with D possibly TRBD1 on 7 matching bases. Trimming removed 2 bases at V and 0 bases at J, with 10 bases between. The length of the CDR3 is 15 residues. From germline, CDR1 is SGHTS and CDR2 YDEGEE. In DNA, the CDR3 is TGTGCCAGCAGCTTCGGGGGACAGAGCACAGATACGCAGTATTTT. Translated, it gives CASSFGGQSTDTQYF.

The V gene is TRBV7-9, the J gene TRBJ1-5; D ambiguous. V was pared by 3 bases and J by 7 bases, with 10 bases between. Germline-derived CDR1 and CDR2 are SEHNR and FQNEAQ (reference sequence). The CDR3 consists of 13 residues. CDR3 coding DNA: TGTGCCAGCAGCTTGAGGGTGGGGCAGCCCCAGCATTTT. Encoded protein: CASSLRVGQPQHF.

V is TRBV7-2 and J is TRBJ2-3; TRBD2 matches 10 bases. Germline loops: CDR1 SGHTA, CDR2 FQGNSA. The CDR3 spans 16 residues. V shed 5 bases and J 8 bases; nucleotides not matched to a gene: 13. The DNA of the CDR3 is TGTGCCAGCAGCCCTCGGACTAGCGGCGCCTCCGGTACGCAGTATTTT. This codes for CASSPRTSGASGTQYF.

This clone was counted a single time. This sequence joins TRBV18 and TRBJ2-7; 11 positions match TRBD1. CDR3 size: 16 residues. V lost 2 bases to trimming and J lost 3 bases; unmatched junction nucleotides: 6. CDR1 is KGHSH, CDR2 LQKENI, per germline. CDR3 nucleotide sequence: TGTGCCAGCTCACCATCTTCCGGGACAGGGGGCTACGAGCAGTACTTC. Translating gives CASSPSSGTGGYEQYF.

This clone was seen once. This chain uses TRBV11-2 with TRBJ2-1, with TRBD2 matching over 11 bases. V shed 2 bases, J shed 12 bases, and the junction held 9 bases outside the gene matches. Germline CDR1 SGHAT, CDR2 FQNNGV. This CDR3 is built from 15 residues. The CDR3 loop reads CASSLLSSGGGSQFF. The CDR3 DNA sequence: TGTGCCAGCAGCTTATTGAGTAGCGGGGGGGGTTCGCAGTTCTTC.

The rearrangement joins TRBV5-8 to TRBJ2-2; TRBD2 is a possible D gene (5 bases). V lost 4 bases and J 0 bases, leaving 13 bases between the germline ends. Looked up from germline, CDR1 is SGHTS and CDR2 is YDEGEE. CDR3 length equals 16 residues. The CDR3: CASSRGLTPNTGELFF. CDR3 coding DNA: TGTGCCAGCAGCCGCGGACTCACCCCGAACACCGGGGAGCTGTTTTTT.